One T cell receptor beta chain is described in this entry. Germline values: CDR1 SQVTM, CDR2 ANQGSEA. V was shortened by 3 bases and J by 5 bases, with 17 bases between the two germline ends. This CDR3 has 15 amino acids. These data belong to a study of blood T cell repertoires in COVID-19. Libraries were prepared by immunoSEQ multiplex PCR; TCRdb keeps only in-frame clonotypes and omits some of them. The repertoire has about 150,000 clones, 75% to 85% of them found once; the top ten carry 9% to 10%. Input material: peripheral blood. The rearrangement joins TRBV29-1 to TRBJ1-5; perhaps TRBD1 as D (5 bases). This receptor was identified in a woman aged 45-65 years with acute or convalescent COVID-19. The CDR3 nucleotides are TGCAGCGTTGACGAGGGGAGGGGTCCAGATCAGCCCCAGCATTTT. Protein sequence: CSVDEGRGPDQPQHF.